Following are 2 T cell receptor beta chains from one sample sequenced in a study of blood T cells in healthy people across ages. A J-beta primer mix and a sample-barcoded 5' primer were used in a second PCR of roughly 6 to 11 cycles. A single record per CDR3 protein comes from TCRdb applying MiXCR to the 5' RACE reads. The sample carries over 600,000 distinct CDR3 sequences, 46% recorded once. The sequencing input was blood. The receptors derive from a man at least 80 years old in good health.

In its sample, this clonotype was seen many times. V usage is TRBV7-3 and J usage is TRBJ2-3; D remains ambiguous. This CDR3 region has 15 residues. CDR1 and CDR2 from the germline V gene are SGHTA and FQGTGA. Trimming took off 0 bases at V and 3 bases at J, with 10 bases between the two ends. As DNA, the CDR3 is TGTGCCAGCAGCTTAACTGCGGAAAGAACAGATACGCAGTATTTT. Translation gives CASSLTAERTDTQYF.

This sequence joins TRBV9 and TRBJ1-4; D might be TRBD1 (5 bases). This CDR3 has 14 residues. The germline V gene has CDR1 SGDLS and CDR2 YYNGEE. Between the trimmed V and J ends, which lost 3 bases and 7 bases, there was a span of 13 bases. CDR3 DNA: TGTGCCAGCAGCGCGACAGCGGGAGCTGAAAAACTGTTTTTT. It encodes CASSATAGAEKLFF.